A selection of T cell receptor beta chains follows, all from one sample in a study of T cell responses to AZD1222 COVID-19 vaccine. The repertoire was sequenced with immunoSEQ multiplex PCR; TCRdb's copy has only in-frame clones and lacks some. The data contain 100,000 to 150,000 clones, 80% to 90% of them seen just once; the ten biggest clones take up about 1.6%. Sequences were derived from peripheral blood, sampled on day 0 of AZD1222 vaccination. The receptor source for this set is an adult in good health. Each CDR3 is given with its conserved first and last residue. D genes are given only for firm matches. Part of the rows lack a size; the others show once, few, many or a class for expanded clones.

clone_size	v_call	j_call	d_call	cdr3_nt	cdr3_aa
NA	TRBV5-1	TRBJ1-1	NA	TGCGCCAGCAGCTTGGGTCCAGACAGGAACACTGAAGCTTTCTTT	CASSLGPDRNTEAFF
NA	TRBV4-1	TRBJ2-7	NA	TGCGCCAGCAGCCAAGAATGGACGGGAGTCACCTACGAGCAGTACTTC	CASSQEWTGVTYEQYF
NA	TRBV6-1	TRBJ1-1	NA	TGTGCCAGCAGTGAAACCGGGACATATATGAACACTGAAGCTTTCTTT	CASSETGTYMNTEAFF
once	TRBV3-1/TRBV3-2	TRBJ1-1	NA	TGTGCCAGCAGCCCGCCGACAGCCAAACATTGGAACACTGAAGCTTTCTTT	CASSPPTAKHWNTEAFF
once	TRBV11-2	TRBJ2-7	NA	TGTGCCAGCAGCTTAAATCGACTACCCACCTACGAGCAGTACTTC	CASSLNRLPTYEQYF
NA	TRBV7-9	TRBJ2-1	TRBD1	TGTGCCAGCAGCTTAGTACTTGGGGGGACAGGGAATGAGCAGTTCTTC	CASSLVLGGTGNEQFF
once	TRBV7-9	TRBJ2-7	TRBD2	TGTGCCAGCAGCTCTAGCGGGAGCTCCTACGAGCAGTACTTC	CASSSSGSSYEQYF
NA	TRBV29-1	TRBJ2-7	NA	TGCAGCGTTGACCTCCCCGGGGTCTACGAGCAGTACTTC	CSVDLPGVYEQYF
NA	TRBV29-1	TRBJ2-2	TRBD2	TGCAGCGTTGAAGTCCCTGGGGGAGGGAGGCCAGGGGAGCTGTTTTTT	CSVEVPGGGRPGELFF
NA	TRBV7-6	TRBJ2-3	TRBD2	TGTGCCAGCAGGGAACTAGCGGGAGCCAACACAGATACGCAGTATTTT	CASRELAGANTDTQYF
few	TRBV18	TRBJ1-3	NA	TGTGCCAGCCTACTTGCGGCTACCGAGGGCACCATATATTTT	CASLLAATEGTIYF
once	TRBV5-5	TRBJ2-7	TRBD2	TGTGCCAGCAGGCTGGGGACTAGCGGGAGGGACGAGCAGTACTTC	CASRLGTSGRDEQYF
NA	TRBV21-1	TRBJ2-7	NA	TGTGCCAGCAGCAAAGGGCGGGGGGGAAAAGGCTACGAGCAGTACTTC	CASSKGRGGKGYEQYF
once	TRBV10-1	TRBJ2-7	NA	TGCGCCAGCAGCGACACCTACTACGAGCAGTACTTC	CASSDTYYEQYF
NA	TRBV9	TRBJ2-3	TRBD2	TGTGCCAGCAGCGTACCACTTCATCCCGGGACTAGCGGGAGGGATAACACAGATACGCAGTATTTT	CASSVPLHPGTSGRDNTDTQYF
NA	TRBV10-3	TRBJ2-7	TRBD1	TGTGCCATCCGACCCCCGGGGACAGGGAGGTACGAGCAGTACTTC	CAIRPPGTGRYEQYF
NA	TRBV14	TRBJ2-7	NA	TGTGCCAGCAGCCTAATATCCCCCTACGAGCAGTACTTC	CASSLISPYEQYF
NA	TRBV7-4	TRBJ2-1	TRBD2	TGTGCCAGCCCTTCATATCCGGGCAGGAGGGTTTGTCAGCTAGCGGGAGCGAATGAGCAGTTCTTC	CASPSYPGRRVCQLAGANEQFF
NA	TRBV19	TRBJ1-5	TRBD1	TGTGCCAGTAGTTCTTCCCCGACAGGGTTTGGCAATCAGCCCCAGCATTTT	CASSSSPTGFGNQPQHF
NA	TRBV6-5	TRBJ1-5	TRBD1	TGTGCCAGCAGTCCGGACAGGGAATGGGGTCAGCCCCAGCATTTT	CASSPDREWGQPQHF
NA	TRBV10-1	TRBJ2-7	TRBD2	TGCGCCAGCAGGATCCCCTTAGCGGGTCCTTACGAGCAGTACTTC	CASRIPLAGPYEQYF
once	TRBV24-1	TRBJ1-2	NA	TGTGCCACCAGTGAGCAACCCGCCGATGGCTACACCTTC	CATSEQPADGYTF
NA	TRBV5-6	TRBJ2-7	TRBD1	TGTGCCAGCAGCTTGGCCAGGGACAGGACCTACGAGCAGTACTTC	CASSLARDRTYEQYF
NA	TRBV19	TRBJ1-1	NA	TGTGCCAGTCAAGGGACACTCGACACTGAAGCTTTCTTT	CASQGTLDTEAFF
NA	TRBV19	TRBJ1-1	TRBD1	TGTGCCAGTAGCCGGACAGGTATGAACACTGAAGCTTTCTTT	CASSRTGMNTEAFF
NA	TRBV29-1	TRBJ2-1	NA	TGCAGCTCACGGGTGAACTACAATGAGCAGTTCTTC	CSSRVNYNEQFF
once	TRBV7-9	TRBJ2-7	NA	TGTGCCAGCAGCTTACACAAGGGGGTTGTCTACGAGCAGTACTTC	CASSLHKGVVYEQYF
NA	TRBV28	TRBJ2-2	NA	TGTGCCAGCAGTCCAACACATAATGGGATGTTTTTT	CASSPTHNGMFF
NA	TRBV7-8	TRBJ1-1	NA	TGTGCCAGCAGCTTTCAGGAGAACACTGAAGCTTTCTTT	CASSFQENTEAFF
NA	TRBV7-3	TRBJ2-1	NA	TGTGCCAGCAGTCTACAGCACAACTCCTACAATGAGCAGTTCTTC	CASSLQHNSYNEQFF
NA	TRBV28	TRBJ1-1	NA	TGTGCCAGCGGCCGACAGATGAACACTGAAGCTTTCTTT	CASGRQMNTEAFF
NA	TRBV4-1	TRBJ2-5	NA	TGCGCCAGCAGCCAAGTGGGCCCCGGGGCCCAGTACTTC	CASSQVGPGAQYF
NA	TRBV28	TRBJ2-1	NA	TGTGCCAGCAGTTTAGGAGGGACCAGCTCCTACAATGAGCAGTTCTTC	CASSLGGTSSYNEQFF
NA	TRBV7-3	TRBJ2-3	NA	TGTGCCAACAGCTCCCACCGGGACACAGATACGCAGTATTTT	CANSSHRDTDTQYF
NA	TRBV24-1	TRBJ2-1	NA	TGTGCCACCAGTGATATAGCGGTAGAGGTCAATGAGCAGTTCTTC	CATSDIAVEVNEQFF
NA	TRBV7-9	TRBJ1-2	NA	TGTGCCAGCAGCTTAGGTCCAGGGGTAAACTATGGCTACACCTTC	CASSLGPGVNYGYTF
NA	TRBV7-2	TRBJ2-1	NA	TGTGCCAGCAGCATACAGGGATCCGTTGGCAATGAGCAGTTCTTC	CASSIQGSVGNEQFF
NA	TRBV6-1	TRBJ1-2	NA	TGTGCCAGCAGTGAATCTGCGGCTGGTGGCTACACCTTC	CASSESAAGGYTF
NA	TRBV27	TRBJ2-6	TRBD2	TGTGCCAGCAAGCGGGGCTCTGGGGCCAACGTCCTGACTTTC	CASKRGSGANVLTF
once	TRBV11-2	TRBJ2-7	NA	TGTGCCAGCAGCTTAGATCAATTCGCCGGGACTTCAACCTACGAGCAGTACTTC	CASSLDQFAGTSTYEQYF
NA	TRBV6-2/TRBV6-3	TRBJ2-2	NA	TGTGCCAGCAGTTACCCGGCCGGGGAGCTGTTTTTT	CASSYPAGELFF
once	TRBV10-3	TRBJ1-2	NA	TGTGCCATCACCGAGGCTGGGGGTGGTGGCTACACCTTC	CAITEAGGGGYTF
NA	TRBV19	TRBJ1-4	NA	TGTGCCAGCCTGTTCGGAAAACTGTTTTTT	CASLFGKLFF
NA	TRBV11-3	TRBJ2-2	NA	TGTGCCAGCACAACTTCGGGTGGACAGCAACAAACCGGGGAGCTGTTTTTT	CASTTSGGQQQTGELFF
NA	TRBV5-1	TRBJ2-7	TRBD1	TGCGCCAGCAGCCAGGGACAGGGGAACGAGCAGTACTTC	CASSQGQGNEQYF
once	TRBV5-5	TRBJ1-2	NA	TGTGCCAGCAGCTTGTCCGGGTCCGAATATGGCTACACCTTC	CASSLSGSEYGYTF